This is a list of T cell receptor beta chains from one sample in a study of OX40 agonist ivuxolimab in advanced cancers. TCRdb keeps only in-frame clones here, not all; method: immunoSEQ multiplex PCR. The sample lists some 85,000 clones; about 88% were seen once. Material: CD4+ or CD8+ T cells sorted from blood, obtained in a trial of the OX40 agonist ivuxolimab. These receptors all come from an adult with an advanced solid tumor such as melanoma, head and neck, liver or kidney cancer. Each CDR3 is given with its conserved first and last residue. The D gene is left open where the match is weak. Clone size is not always given. Where it is, it says once, few, many or a class for expanded clones.

j_call v_call d_call clone_size cdr3_aa cdr3_nt
TRBJ1-1 TRBV5-1 - - CASSPWAGATEAFF TGCGCCAGCAGCCCCTGGGCAGGGGCCACTGAAGCTTTCTTT
TRBJ2-6 TRBV6-5 - - CASSYSGSGGANVLTF TGTGCCAGCAGTTACTCGGGCTCGGGTGGGGCCAACGTCCTGACTTTC
TRBJ2-6 TRBV19 - few CASVRSASSGANVLTF TGTGCCAGTGTACGAAGCGCGAGCTCTGGGGCCAACGTCCTGACTTTC
TRBJ2-1 TRBV5-4 - - CASSLLFGLSGETEQFF TGTGCCAGCAGCTTGTTATTTGGGTTGTCGGGGGAGACTGAGCAGTTCTTC
TRBJ1-2 TRBV6-5 TRBD1 - CASSRDRDYGYTF TGTGCCAGCAGTCGGGACAGGGACTATGGCTACACCTTC
TRBJ1-2 TRBV18 - - CASSPDSPNLINYGYTF TGTGCCAGCTCACCCGACTCACCTAACCTTATTAACTATGGCTACACCTTC
TRBJ2-1 TRBV10-3 - - CAISESPAKRVDNEQFF TGTGCCATCAGTGAGTCCCCAGCCAAGCGGGTGGACAATGAGCAGTTCTTC
TRBJ1-5 TRBV6-6 - once CASSYLDMSPQHF TGTGCCAGCAGTTACTTGGACATGTCGCCCCAGCATTTT
TRBJ1-5 TRBV6-1 - - CASGQGKWDQPQHF TGTGCCAGCGGCCAGGGGAAGTGGGATCAGCCCCAGCATTTT
TRBJ2-1 TRBV6-6 - - CASSYNVNEQFF TGTGCCAGCAGTTACAACGTCAATGAGCAGTTCTTC
TRBJ2-3 TRBV19 TRBD2 - CASSEGGFRGTDTQYF TGTGCCAGTAGTGAGGGAGGGTTTAGGGGCACAGATACGCAGTATTTT
TRBJ1-4 TRBV7-6 - - CASSLSRVSEKLFF TGTGCCAGCAGCTTGTCAAGGGTTTCGGAAAAACTGTTTTTT
TRBJ2-7 TRBV2 - - CASTAGDSYEQYF TGTGCCAGCACCGCAGGGGACTCCTACGAGCAGTACTTC
TRBJ2-1 TRBV27 TRBD2 - CASRRLAGYNEQFF TGTGCCAGCCGGAGACTAGCGGGGTACAATGAGCAGTTCTTC
TRBJ2-1 TRBV7-2 - - CASSPQASQLNEQFF TGTGCCAGCAGCCCACAGGCTTCTCAACTCAATGAGCAGTTCTTC
TRBJ1-4 TRBV29-1 - - CSVELGGASEKLFF TGCAGCGTTGAGTTAGGGGGGGCGAGTGAAAAACTGTTTTTT
TRBJ2-1 TRBV19 TRBD2 - CASSPRGLAGYEQFF TGTGCCAGTAGTCCACGGGGACTAGCGGGATATGAGCAGTTCTTC
TRBJ2-3 TRBV2 - - CASSVTGGTDTQYF TGTGCCAGCAGTGTTACAGGAGGCACAGATACGCAGTATTTT
TRBJ2-7 TRBV19 - - CASTRGREQYF TGTGCCAGTACGCGAGGGAGAGAGCAGTACTTC
TRBJ1-2 TRBV18 TRBD1 - CASSRQGREDGYTF TGTGCCAGCTCACGACAGGGGAGGGAAGACGGCTACACCTTC
TRBJ2-1 TRBV18 - - CASSPSGGATSSYEQFF TGTGCCAGCTCACCTTCTGGGGGGGCGACATCGAGTTATGAGCAGTTCTTC
TRBJ1-5 TRBV19 TRBD1 - CASSFDRDQPQHF TGTGCCAGTAGTTTCGACAGGGATCAGCCCCAGCATTTT
TRBJ2-1 TRBV11-2 - - CASSYHNEQFF TGTGCCAGCAGCTACCACAATGAGCAGTTCTTC
TRBJ2-7 TRBV7-6 TRBD2 - CASSPGLEVGEQYF TGTGCCAGCAGTCCCGGACTAGAAGTCGGCGAGCAGTACTTC
TRBJ1-1 TRBV7-9 - - CASTLAGAANTEAFF TGTGCCAGCACCCTAGCGGGCGCGGCGAACACTGAAGCTTTCTTT
TRBJ1-5 TRBV18 TRBD1 - CASSPTGAGQPQHF TGTGCCAGCTCCCCCACAGGGGCGGGGCAGCCCCAGCATTTT
TRBJ2-1 TRBV5-5 TRBD2 - CASSLAHGVAGHTYNEQFF TGTGCCAGCAGCTTGGCGCATGGGGTAGCGGGTCATACCTACAATGAGCAGTTCTTC
TRBJ1-3 TRBV6-5 TRBD1 - CASSVRQGTGNTIYF TGTGCCAGCAGTGTGCGACAGGGGACAGGAAACACCATATATTTT
TRBJ2-5 TRBV7-9 TRBD2 - CAILMRGSGGLKETQYF TGTGCCATCCTGATGAGGGGTAGCGGGGGACTAAAAGAGACCCAGTACTTC
TRBJ2-1 TRBV4-1 TRBD2 - CASSHGLAGVTGNEQFF TGCGCCAGCAGCCATGGTTTAGCGGGAGTGACAGGCAATGAGCAGTTCTTC
TRBJ2-1 TRBV2 - - CASSPGLSRNNEQFF TGTGCCAGCAGCCCGGGCCTTAGCCGTAACAATGAGCAGTTCTTC
TRBJ1-1 TRBV7-9 - - CASSYEGDTEAFF TGTGCCAGCAGCTACGAGGGGGACACTGAAGCTTTCTTT
TRBJ2-1 TRBV2 - once CASSRPYNEQFF TGTGCCAGCAGTCGACCCTACAATGAGCAGTTCTTC
TRBJ2-1 TRBV20-1 - - CSGQYNEQFF TGCAGCGGACAGTACAATGAGCAGTTCTTC
TRBJ1-2 TRBV23-1 TRBD1 - CASSQVTGGDGYTF TGCGCCAGCAGTCAAGTTACAGGGGGCGACGGCTACACCTTC
TRBJ2-7 TRBV11-2 - - CASSSFYEQYF TGTGCCAGCAGCTCATTCTACGAGCAGTACTTC
TRBJ1-1 TRBV6-1 TRBD1 - CASRDQGVRNTEAFF TGTGCCAGCAGGGACCAGGGGGTCCGGAACACTGAAGCTTTCTTT
TRBJ2-1 TRBV7-2 TRBD1 - CASSSGQGPYNEQFF TGTGCCAGCAGCTCAGGACAGGGGCCCTACAATGAGCAGTTCTTC
TRBJ1-1 TRBV19 - - CASGDATVGTEAFF TGTGCCAGTGGGGACGCAACCGTCGGCACTGAAGCTTTCTTT
TRBJ1-4 TRBV15 - - CATSRDLGVGEKLFF TGTGCCACCAGCAGAGATCTGGGGGTGGGTGAAAAACTGTTTTTT
TRBJ2-5 TRBV10-2 TRBD2 - CASSVSGGATTQYF TGCGCCAGCAGTGTTAGCGGGGGGGCCACAACCCAGTACTTC
TRBJ2-2 TRBV4-1 - - CASSQKRAENTGELFF TGCGCCAGCAGCCAAAAAAGGGCCGAGAACACCGGGGAGCTGTTTTTT
TRBJ2-3 TRBV5-1 TRBD2 - CASSRGTSGPTDTQYF TGCGCCAGCAGCCGCGGGACTAGCGGTCCCACAGATACGCAGTATTTT
TRBJ2-7 TRBV18 - - CASSPPGFYEQYF TGTGCCAGCTCACCACCAGGGTTCTACGAGCAGTACTTC
TRBJ1-5 TRBV19 - - CASSISLSEQPQHF TGTGCCAGTAGTATCTCCCTCAGTGAGCAGCCCCAGCATTTT
TRBJ1-4 TRBV25-1 TRBD1 once CASRNTGGKNEKLFF TGTGCCAGCAGAAATACAGGGGGCAAAAATGAAAAACTGTTTTTT